The 24 T cell receptor beta chains in this list originate from one sample, sequenced in a study of T cells in Graves' hyperthyroidism and ophthalmopathy. RNA transcripts were the template for amplifying TCR beta CDR3 regions. Carried out on the TCR CDR3, a first-round RT-PCR used the HTBI primer set. TCRdb re-called the multiplex PCR reads through MiXCR, storing one row per CDR3 protein. There are almost 500,000 distinct CDR3 sequences in the sample; about 20% occur only once, and approximately 54% lies in the top ten. Sequences were obtained from blood. The receptor source for this set is a woman between 70 and 85 years old with Graves' ophthalmopathy.

This clonotype was counted ten times or more. The V and J genes are TRBV20-1 and TRBJ2-5, with 9 bases aligning to TRBD2. Unmatched junction bases numbered 2, after V lost 1 base and J lost 8 bases. Germline V lookup: CDR1 DFQATT, CDR2 SNEGSKA (reference sequence). This CDR3 region has 12 residues. For the CDR3, the DNA is TGCAGTGCTAGAGTAGCGGGAGTTACCCAGTACTTC. As protein: CSARVAGVTQYF.

A few counts support this clonotype. This chain links TRBV20-1 with TRBJ2-3; TRBD1 is a possible D gene (5 bases). Germline V gives CDR1 DFQATT, CDR2 SNEGSKA (reference sequence). Trimming removed 5 bases from V and 3 bases from J, with 15 bases in between. The CDR3 loop spans 14 amino acids. Written as DNA, the CDR3 is TGCAGTGCTGGACGACAAGGGGCAACAGATACGCAGTATTTT. Translating gives CSAGRQGATDTQYF.

The V and J genes are TRBV28 and TRBJ1-2; D not certain. Germline V gene sequence: CDR1 MDHEN, CDR2 SYDVKM. The CDR3 has 12 amino acids. Trimming took 5 bases from V and 5 from J, leaving 9 bases between them. CDR3 nucleotides: TGTGCCAGCAGTCTAAACAGATATGGCTACACCTTC. It specifies CASSLNRYGYTF.

The rearrangement links TRBV7-9 to TRBJ2-7; D tentatively fits TRBD1 or TRBD2 (5 bases each). Looked up from germline, CDR1 is SEHNR and CDR2 is FQNEAQ (reference sequence). This CDR3 spans 15 amino acids. Deletions cut 5 bases from V and 1 base from J, with 15 bases between. The CDR3 DNA follows: TGTGCCAGCAGCCTCGGGGCAGGGAGATCCTACGAGCAGTACTTC. Its translation is CASSLGAGRSYEQYF.

This clonotype was observed a few times. The chain employs TRBV7-9 and TRBJ2-6; maybe TRBD2 (6 bases). This CDR3 has 18 amino acids. Trimming pared 5 bases from V and 0 bases from J, leaving 17 bases between. Per germline, CDR1 SEHNR and CDR2 FQNEAQ (reference sequence). CDR3 DNA sequence: TGTGCCAGCAGCCCCCCCGCGGGGCTCTCCTCTGGGGCCAACGTCCTGACTTTC. It is translated as CASSPPAGLSSGANVLTF.

There are a few counts of this clonotype. The chain joins TRBV7-2 to TRBJ2-1, with TRBD2 matching over 14 bases. The junction had 5 bases not matched to a gene; V was cut back by 0 bases and J by 4 bases. From germline, CDR1 is SGHTA and CDR2 FQGNSA. The CDR3 is made up of 18 amino acids. The CDR3 region has the DNA TGTGCCAGCAGCTTAGCGGGGACTAGCGGGAGTTGGTACAATGAGCAGTTCTTC. Its translation: CASSLAGTSGSWYNEQFF.

This chain uses TRBV5-1 with TRBJ2-5; 12 bases fit TRBD1. In germline, CDR1 is SGHRS, CDR2 YFSETQ. CDR3 length: 16 residues. Trimming took 4 bases from V and 5 from J; bases not matched to a gene: 9. CDR3 sequence reads: CASSRRPGQGAETQYF. The DNA for the CDR3 is TGCGCCAGCAGCAGACGACCGGGACAGGGGGCGGAGACCCAGTACTTC. The complete variable domain, with remaining parts taken from reference TRBV5-1 and TRBJ2-5, reads KAGVTQTPRYLIKTRGQQVTLSCSPISGHRSVSWYQQTPGQGLQFLFEYFSETQRNKGNFPGRFSGRQFSNSRSEMNVSTLELGDSALYLCASSRRPGQGAETQYFGPGTRLLVL.

The table lists this clonotype with a few counts. The V and J genes are TRBV20-1 and TRBJ1-3; D perhaps matches TRBD1 (5 bases). V gave up 3 bases and J gave up 0 bases, with 9 bases separating them. The CDR3 is 14 amino acids. Germline loops: CDR1 DFQATT, CDR2 SNEGSKA (reference sequence). The chain's CDR3 is CSARVGTSGNTIYF. For the CDR3, the DNA is TGCAGTGCTAGGGTGGGGACCTCTGGAAACACCATATATTTT.

The rearrangement joins TRBV9 to TRBJ1-2; no definite D call. CDR3 length: 13 amino acids. The V and J ends lost 3 bases and 6 bases respectively, with 12 bases between them. Germline CDR1 is SGDLS and CDR2 is YYNGEE. The CDR3 region is CASSARALDGYTF. The CDR3 DNA reads TGTGCCAGCAGCGCCCGCGCGTTGGATGGCTACACCTTC.

Many counts were recorded for this clonotype. V is TRBV12-3 or TRBV12-4 and J is TRBJ2-1; D remains ambiguous. The V end was cut by 7 bases, the J end by 3 bases, with 13 bases between. The CDR3 runs 14 residues. CDR3: CASIRAVIYNEQFF. The CDR3 DNA is TGTGCCAGCATCCGAGCTGTTATCTACAATGAGCAGTTCTTC.

This clonotype was detected many times. The genes are TRBV27 and TRBJ2-7; 11 bases are a match to TRBD2. With V trimmed by 6 bases and J by 0 bases, 10 bases remained unmatched. The CDR3 consists of 17 residues. Germline V gene lookup returns CDR1 MNHEY and CDR2 SMNVEV (reference sequence). CDR3 sequence: CASRRRSGTSGSYEQYF. Here the CDR3 DNA reads TGTGCCAGCAGGAGACGATCCGGGACTAGCGGCTCCTACGAGCAGTACTTC.

This clonotype was counted only a few times. The chain links TRBV6-2 or TRBV6-3 to TRBJ2-5, with 7 bases matching TRBD1. The V gene end was trimmed by 7 bases and the J gene end by 5 bases; junction bases not matched to a gene: 7. This CDR3 has 13 amino acids. The germline gives CDR1 MNHEY, CDR2 SVGEGT. The CDR3 coding sequence is TGTGCCAGCAACCCAGGGGGAGCGGAGACCCAGTACTTC. Its protein product is CASNPGGAETQYF.

In this sample, this clonotype turned up a few times. The chain combines TRBV6-2 or TRBV6-3 with TRBJ2-1, with TRBD1 identical over 8 bases. This CDR3 spans 15 amino acids. V lost 6 bases and J lost 9; bases outside the gene matches: 13. Per germline, CDR1 MNHEY and CDR2 SVGEGT. CDR3 DNA sequence: TGTGCCAGCAGCCGCGGCGGCAGGGGGCTGGGTGAGCAGTTCTTC. This encodes CASSRGGRGLGEQFF.

This clonotype was recorded a few times. The chain joins TRBV6-5 to TRBJ2-2, with D perhaps being TRBD1 or TRBD2 (6 bases each). The CDR3 length is 14 residues. CDR1 is MNHEY and CDR2 is SVGAGI in the germline V gene. V was shortened by 1 base and J by 4 bases, with 7 bases between the two germline ends. The CDR3 loop reads CASSYWGATGELFF. In DNA, the CDR3 is TGTGCCAGCAGTTACTGGGGGGCCACCGGGGAGCTGTTTTTT.

This clonotype was detected many times. The chain recombines TRBV2 with TRBJ2-5; 10 bases map to TRBD1. Germline lookup yields CDR1 SNHLY and CDR2 FYNNEI. V shed 8 bases, J shed 7 bases, and the junction held 7 bases outside the gene matches. The CDR3 sequence is 13 residues long. The chain's CDR3 is CASRGTGAGTQYF. Here the CDR3 DNA reads TGTGCCAGCCGAGGGACAGGGGCAGGGACCCAGTACTTC.

The chain joins TRBV20-1 to TRBJ2-5; TRBD2 is a possible D gene (5 bases). The CDR3 loop spans 14 amino acids. From germline, CDR1 is DFQATT and CDR2 SNEGSKA (reference sequence). V dropped 6 bases and J dropped 1 base, with 15 bases sitting between them. CDR3 DNA sequence: TGCAGTGCGGCAGGTGGTAGCGCCCAAGAGACCCAGTACTTC. Translating it yields CSAAGGSAQETQYF.

The chain joins TRBV9 to TRBJ2-1, with 9 bases aligning to TRBD1. J gave up 9 bases and V 3 bases, and 10 bases lay outside the gene matches. This CDR3 contains 15 residues. In germline, CDR1 is SGDLS, CDR2 YYNGEE. CDR3 protein: CASSETGTGSGEQFF. CDR3 coding DNA: TGTGCCAGCAGCGAAACCGGGACAGGGTCAGGTGAGCAGTTCTTC. Full variable domain (remainder filled in from reference TRBV9 and TRBJ2-1): DSGVTQTPKHLITATGQRVTLRCSPRSGDLSVYWYQQSLDQGLQFLIQYYNGEERAKGNILERFSAQQFPDLHSELNLSSLELGDSALYFCASSETGTGSGEQFFGPGTRLTVL.

This chain links TRBV27 with TRBJ1-1, with unresolved D. CDR1 and CDR2 (germline): MNHEY, SMNVEV (reference sequence). The V gene lost 5 bases and the J gene lost 0 bases, with 13 bases spanning the gap. This CDR3 is built from 15 residues. The CDR3 nucleotides read TGTGCCAGCAGTCGTCTCTCGACCATGAACACTGAAGCTTTCTTT. This codes for CASSRLSTMNTEAFF.

The chain uses TRBV4-3 and TRBJ2-2; 9 positions match TRBD1. Germline-derived CDR1 and CDR2 are LGHNA and YSLEER. The CDR3 length is 17 residues. The V and J ends lost 2 bases and 5 bases, in that order; junction bases with no gene match: 9. In DNA, the CDR3 is TGCGCCAGCAGCCAACATCCGGGACAGGGTCAAACCGGGGAGCTGTTTTTT. Translating it yields CASSQHPGQGQTGELFF.

The chain joins TRBV5-1 to TRBJ2-2; D is possibly TRBD1 (6 bases). Between the trimmed V and J ends, which lost 4 bases and 3 bases, there was a span of 13 bases. Germline V lookup: CDR1 SGHRS, CDR2 YFSETQ. This CDR3 spans 15 amino acids. DNA of the CDR3: TGCGCCAGCAGCCAATATACAGGGCACACCGGGGAGCTGTTTTTT. Its translation is CASSQYTGHTGELFF.

The V gene is TRBV24-1, the J gene TRBJ2-1; 11 nucleotides line up with TRBD2. V shed 4 bases and J 5 bases; nucleotides not matched to a gene: 6. The CDR3 loop spans 16 amino acids. CDR1 is KGHDR, CDR2 SFDVKD, per germline. The CDR3 is CATSDTGTSGNNEQFF. As DNA, the CDR3 is TGTGCCACCAGTGACACAGGGACTAGCGGCAACAATGAGCAGTTCTTC.

This chain uses TRBV4-3 with TRBJ1-2; D is uncertain. The CDR3 consists of 14 residues. Germline V gene lookup returns CDR1 LGHNA and CDR2 YSLEER. Deletions cut 1 base from V and 1 base from J, with 7 bases between. The CDR3 is CASSQVPVNYGYTF. Here the CDR3 DNA reads TGCGCCAGCAGCCAAGTTCCAGTTAACTATGGCTACACCTTC.

V is TRBV10-3 and J is TRBJ2-3, with TRBD2 matching 7 bases. Germline trimming cut 8 bases from V and 0 bases from J; bases unmatched to any gene: 17. CDR1 and CDR2 from the germline V gene are ENHRY and SYGVKD. The CDR3 covers 18 residues. The CDR3 DNA is TGTGCCATCTACACCGATCGGGGCGGGAGACCTAGCACAGATACGCAGTATTTT. Amino acid sequence: CAIYTDRGGRPSTDTQYF.

The chain uses TRBV5-6 and TRBJ2-7; D call uncertain. The CDR3 loop spans 11 amino acids. CDR1 SGHDT and CDR2 YYEEEE come from the germline V gene. V lost 5 bases and J 5 bases, leaving 8 bases between the germline ends. The CDR3 bases are TGTGCCAGCAGTTTGATGAACGAGCAGTACTTC. Its translation is CASSLMNEQYF.